Presented here are 3 T cell receptor beta chains from one specimen sequenced in a study of blood T cell repertoires in COVID-19. Libraries were prepared by immunoSEQ multiplex PCR; TCRdb keeps only in-frame clonotypes and omits some of them. Of 20,000 to 25,000 clones listed, 75% to 95% are singletons. Sample: peripheral blood. These receptors were taken from a human donor in a cohort sampled during active COVID-19.

The chain uses TRBV5-1 and TRBJ1-2, with D unresolved. Trimming pared 4 bases from V and 1 base from J, leaving 17 bases between. CDR1 and CDR2 from the germline V gene are SGHRS and YFSETQ. The CDR3 contains 16 residues. The CDR3, as DNA: TGCGCCAGCAGCGACGTAGTTGGGCCTATTAACTATGGCTACACCTTC. It is translated as CASSDVVGPINYGYTF. The variable domain in full, completed from reference TRBV5-1 and TRBJ1-2, reads KAGVTQTPRYLIKTRGQQVTLSCSPISGHRSVSWYQQTPGQGLQFLFEYFSETQRNKGNFPGRFSGRQFSNSRSEMNVSTLELGDSALYLCASSDVVGPINYGYTFGSGTRLTVV.

The chain joins TRBV27 to TRBJ2-3, with 9 bases that match TRBD2. The V gene end was trimmed by 3 bases and the J gene end by 3 bases; junction bases not matched to a gene: 16. Per germline, CDR1 MNHEY and CDR2 SMNVEV (reference sequence). This CDR3 region has 19 residues. The CDR3, as DNA: TGTGCCAGCAGTTTCCTAGGGTTGGCTAGCGGGGAGGGGACAGATACGCAGTATTTT. Protein sequence: CASSFLGLASGEGTDTQYF.

J is TRBJ2-1 and V is TRBV19; D remains unclear. The V end lost 1 base, the J end lost 9 bases, and 7 bases lay between the germline ends. The length of the CDR3 is 12 residues. Germline V gene data show CDR1 as LNHDA and CDR2 as SQIVND (reference sequence). CDR3 protein: CASSIVRSEQFF. The CDR3 bases are TGTGCCAGTAGTATAGTTCGGAGTGAGCAGTTCTTC.